Following are 10 T cell receptor beta chains from one sample sequenced in a study of blood T cell repertoires in COVID-19. Libraries were prepared by immunoSEQ multiplex PCR; TCRdb keeps only in-frame clonotypes and omits some of them. Of 9,000 to 9,500 clones listed, about 86% are singletons. Sequencing was done on a sample of peripheral blood. These TCRs come from a human donor in a cohort sampled during active COVID-19.

The chain joins TRBV19 to TRBJ2-5; TRBD2 matches 11 bases. V lost 6 bases, J lost 2 bases, and 5 bases stayed unmatched. Germline V gives CDR1 LNHDA, CDR2 SQIVND (reference sequence). This CDR3 comprises 15 residues. For the CDR3, the DNA is TGTGCCAGTAGCAGGGGACTAGCGGTTCAAGAGACCCAGTACTTC. It translates to CASSRGLAVQETQYF.

J is TRBJ2-1 and V is TRBV18; 8 nucleotides line up with TRBD1. The V and J ends lost 5 bases and 5 bases, in that order; junction bases with no gene match: 14. CDR3 length: 17 amino acids. Germline-derived CDR1 and CDR2 are KGHSH and LQKENI. CDR3 sequence: CASSKEGDRGWDNEQFF. The CDR3 DNA sequence: TGTGCCAGCTCAAAGGAGGGTGACAGGGGATGGGACAATGAGCAGTTCTTC.

Only a few counts were recorded for this clone. The V gene is TRBV5-6, the J gene TRBJ2-2, with 10 bases matching TRBD2. From germline, CDR1 is SGHDT and CDR2 YYEEEE. CDR3 size: 17 residues. J was trimmed by 6 bases and V by 0 bases; bases with no gene match: 8. The CDR3 DNA sequence: TGTGCCAGCAGCTTGGTTGTAGCGGGAGGAACTCCCGGGGAGCTGTTTTTT. This codes for CASSLVVAGGTPGELFF.

This sequence joins TRBV5-4 and TRBJ2-2, with a tentative D call TRBD2 (6 bases). In germline, CDR1 is SGHNT, CDR2 YYREEE (reference sequence). Trimming took off 4 bases at V and 6 bases at J, with 16 bases between the two ends. The CDR3 runs 15 residues. CDR3 bases: TGTGCCAGCAGCCGACTAGATTACGAGTCCGGGGAGCTGTTTTTT. Protein product: CASSRLDYESGELFF. Based on the CDR3 plus reference TRBV5-4 and TRBJ2-2, the full variable domain is ETGVTQSPTHLIKTRGQQVTLRCSSQSGHNTVSWYQQALGQGPQFIFQYYREEENGRGNFPPRFSGLQFPNYSSELNVNALELDDSALYLCASSRLDYESGELFFGEGSRLTVL.

The chain recombines TRBV14 with TRBJ2-3; D possibly corresponds to TRBD1 (5 bases). This CDR3 spans 16 amino acids. Germline CDR1 and CDR2: SGHDN and FVKESK. V was shortened by 0 bases and J by 2 bases, with 12 bases between the two germline ends. The CDR3 reads CASSQDPGLFTDTQYF. The CDR3 nucleotides are TGTGCCAGCAGCCAAGATCCAGGGTTATTCACAGATACGCAGTATTTT.

V usage is TRBV7-9 and J usage is TRBJ2-7, with D perhaps matching TRBD2 (5 bases). The CDR3 loop spans 14 amino acids. Deletions cut 5 bases from V and 3 bases from J, with 14 bases between. CDR1 is SEHNR, CDR2 FQNEAQ, per germline (reference sequence). Here the CDR3 reads CASSPGGPLYEQYF. In DNA, the CDR3 is TGTGCCAGCAGCCCAGGAGGACCGCTCTACGAGCAGTACTTC.

The rearrangement uses TRBV28 and TRBJ1-4; no reliable D call. The germline V gene has CDR1 MDHEN and CDR2 SYDVKM. This CDR3 has 13 residues. V shed 4 bases and J shed 11 bases, with 14 bases lying between them. CDR3 DNA: TGTGCCAGCAGTTCAAGGAAGTCGGGTAAACTGTTTTTT. Translation: CASSSRKSGKLFF.

The V call is TRBV7-2, the J call TRBJ2-3; 8 bases are shared with TRBD2. Germline V CDR1 and CDR2: SGHTA, FQGNSA. The J segment lost 2 bases and the V segment lost 1 base, leaving 11 bases of the junction unmatched. CDR3 length: 18 amino acids. This chain's CDR3 is CASSLVPAGVPPTDTQYF. In DNA form, the CDR3 reads TGTGCCAGCAGCTTAGTCCCAGCGGGAGTCCCCCCCACAGATACGCAGTATTTT.

This chain uses TRBV28 with TRBJ2-7, with D perhaps matching TRBD2 (5 bases). The ends were cut back, 11 bases at V and 2 bases at J, with 19 bases in the middle. This CDR3 contains 14 residues. CDR1 is MDHEN, CDR2 SYDVKM, per germline. The CDR3 is CAGPADRRAYEQYF. The CDR3 DNA reads as TGTGCCGGACCAGCGGACCGGCGGGCCTACGAGCAGTACTTC.

The rearrangement joins TRBV4-1 to TRBJ2-7; 9 bases match TRBD2. Germline V gene sequence: CDR1 MGHRA, CDR2 YSYEKL. V lost 1 base to trimming and J lost 3 bases; unmatched junction nucleotides: 4. CDR3 size: 15 residues. CDR3 coding DNA: TGCGCCAGCAGCCAAGGACTAGCGGAAGTCTACGAGCAGTACTTC. Encoded protein: CASSQGLAEVYEQYF.